This T cell receptor beta chain is from a study of T cells in Graves' hyperthyroidism and ophthalmopathy. This CDR3 region has 14 residues. Trimming took 3 bases from V and 0 from J, leaving 9 bases between them. In germline, CDR1 is MDHEN, CDR2 SYDVKM. This clonotype has more than one count but fewer than ten. No antigen is known for it. Patients aged 18 to 65 had newly diagnosed hyperthyroidism of under 2 months' duration. Exclusion of a patient resulted from uncontrolled infection, other autoimmune disease, pregnancy or lactation. Study-level results: Expanded thyroid clonotypes (above 0.001) were mostly also found in blood.

Regions amplified from RNA transcripts were the TCR beta CDR3 regions. Primed by the HTBI set, a first-round RT-PCR was run on the TCR CDR3. TCRdb reprocessed the multiplex PCR reads with MiXCR, giving one entry per CDR3 protein. The table lists roughly 740,000 distinct CDR3 sequences, less than 20% of them singletons. V is TRBV28 and J is TRBJ2-7, with D unclear. Sequencing input: blood. The clonotype was recovered from a man aged 18 to 30 with Graves' hyperthyroidism. The CDR3 DNA follows: TGTGCCAGCAGTTTCCAAGCCCTCTCCTACGAGCAGTACTTC. Encoded protein: CASSFQALSYEQYF.